The next 22 T cell receptor beta chains were all read from a single sample in a study of T-cell memory formation after mild COVID-19. Via MiXCR, TCRdb re-called the 5' RACE reads, giving one row per CDR3 protein. The sample carries some 450,000 distinct CDR3 sequences, roughly 20% recorded once. Sequenced input: PBMCs or a T cell subset sorted from them (not recorded which). Receptors were obtained from an adult woman who had mild COVID-19 (a few samples of this study predate the infection). Cell type and time point are not known.

This clonotype has a handful of counts. The rearrangement links TRBV7-8 to TRBJ1-6; D uncertain. There are 13 residues in the CDR3. Germline CDR1 and CDR2: SGHVS and FQNEAQ. V was clipped by 1 base and J by 8 bases, with 6 bases between them. The DNA of the CDR3 is TGTGCCAGCAGCTTAGGGTGGGATTCACCCCTCCACTTT. Its protein is CASSLGWDSPLHF.

This clonotype was seen a handful of times. J is TRBJ2-1 and V is TRBV7-6; 8 bases line up with TRBD2. Germline values: CDR1 SGHVS, CDR2 FNYEAQ. The CDR3 extends over 16 amino acids. V lost 4 bases, J lost 6 bases, and 11 bases stayed unmatched. CDR3 residues: CASSSSGSSWGNEQFF. The CDR3, as DNA: TGTGCCAGCAGCTCGAGCGGGAGTAGTTGGGGCAATGAGCAGTTCTTC.

This clonotype was detected a few times. CDR3 sequence: CASSRTQGVAGGELFF. CDR3 coding DNA: TGTGCCAGCAGCCGGACACAGGGAGTTGCGGGAGGGGAGCTGTTTTTT. The J gene is TRBJ2-2, the V gene TRBV3-1; TRBD1 or TRBD2 may be the D gene (6 bases each). This CDR3 is 16 amino acids long. The V and J ends lost 4 bases and 8 bases respectively, with 20 bases between them. The V gene's germline CDR1 is LGHDT and CDR2 YNNKEL (reference sequence).

This clonotype was counted between two and nine times. This chain joins TRBV7-6 and TRBJ1-4, with D unclear. The V gene lost 2 bases and the J gene lost 8 bases, with 18 bases spanning the gap. CDR1 SGHVS and CDR2 FNYEAQ come from the germline V gene. The CDR3 has 16 amino acids. DNA for the CDR3: TGTGCCAGCAGCTTACTCTTGCCAGGTCGAGGGGAAAAACTGTTTTTT. Amino acids: CASSLLLPGRGEKLFF. Together with reference TRBV7-6 and TRBJ1-4, the CDR3 gives the full variable domain: GAGVSQSPRYKVTKRGQDVALRCDPISGHVSLYWYRQALGQGPEFLTYFNYEAQQDKSGLPNDRFSAERPEGSISTLTIQRTEQRDSAMYRCASSLLLPGRGEKLFFGSGTQLSVL.

The genes are TRBV28 and TRBJ2-7, with TRBD1 identical over 7 bases. Germline V gives CDR1 MDHEN, CDR2 SYDVKM. V shed 6 bases and J 4 bases; nucleotides not matched to a gene: 9. This CDR3 spans 14 amino acids. The chain's CDR3 is CASSQAGTDYEQYF. In DNA, the CDR3 is TGTGCCAGCAGCCAAGCCGGGACAGATTACGAGCAGTACTTC.

This clonotype has more than one count but fewer than ten. The rearrangement links TRBV4-1 to TRBJ1-2, with D tentatively TRBD1 (6 bases). The CDR3 totals 13 residues. The germline V and J ends were trimmed by 0 bases and 7 bases, with 9 bases remaining between them. CDR1 is MGHRA and CDR2 is YSYEKL in the germline V gene. CDR3 in amino acids: CASSQEGGAGYTF. The CDR3 DNA reads TGCGCCAGCAGCCAAGAGGGGGGGGCTGGCTACACCTTC.

This chain joins TRBV5-1 and TRBJ1-1; a possible D gene is TRBD1 (5 bases). The CDR3 totals 17 residues. Germline V gene sequence: CDR1 SGHRS, CDR2 YFSETQ. The germline V and J ends were trimmed by 2 bases and 0 bases, with 17 bases remaining between them. CDR3 in DNA: TGCGCCAGCAGCTTAGGGGACTCCCTCCCCCTGAACACTGAAGCTTTCTTT. Its translation: CASSLGDSLPLNTEAFF.

V gene TRBV5-1 combines with J gene TRBJ1-1; the D is unclear. Germline V CDR1 and CDR2: SGHRS, YFSETQ. CDR3 length equals 15 residues. Deletions cut 2 bases from V and 5 bases from J, with 16 bases between. This CDR3 is CASSLEGIGGTEAFF. The CDR3 DNA reads as TGCGCCAGCAGCTTAGAAGGGATCGGTGGGACTGAAGCTTTCTTT.

The gene calls are TRBV7-9 and TRBJ1-1; D possibly corresponds to TRBD1 (6 bases). Germline CDR1 and CDR2: SEHNR and FQNEAQ (reference sequence). The CDR3 loop spans 12 amino acids. The V gene lost 10 bases and the J gene lost 2 bases, with 11 bases spanning the gap. CDR3 coding DNA: TGTGCCACCAGGACAGCAAACACTGAAGCTTTCTTT. Protein: CATRTANTEAFF.

This clonotype was recorded at least ten times. V is TRBV24-1 and J is TRBJ2-5, with a tentative D call TRBD2 (5 bases). CDR3 size: 18 residues. The ends were cut back, 0 bases at V and 0 bases at J, with 16 bases in the middle. Germline assignment: CDR1 KGHDR and CDR2 SFDVKD. This CDR3 reads CATSDLQVLSGYQETQYF. CDR3 sequence (DNA): TGTGCCACCAGTGATTTGCAAGTCTTGTCGGGGTACCAAGAGACCCAGTACTTC.

This rearrangement joins TRBV18 to TRBJ2-7, with TRBD2 matching 8 bases. Germline V lookup: CDR1 KGHSH, CDR2 LQKENI. The CDR3 runs 14 residues. V was clipped by 2 bases and J by 5 bases; unmatched bases: 5. CDR3 sequence reads: CASSPGTRDNEQYF. In DNA form, the CDR3 reads TGTGCCAGCTCACCAGGGACTAGGGACAACGAGCAGTACTTC.

CDR3 protein: CASSQVLGVTMQFF. In DNA form, the CDR3 reads TGCGCCAGCAGCCAAGTTCTGGGGGTAACTATGCAGTTCTTC. This chain joins TRBV4-1 and TRBJ2-1; D might be TRBD1 or TRBD2, each matching 5 bases. CDR3 size: 14 residues. Germline V lookup: CDR1 MGHRA, CDR2 YSYEKL. The germline V and J ends were trimmed by 1 base and 12 bases, with 16 bases remaining between them.

DNA of the CDR3: TGTGCCAGCAGTTTTGGACATAACAATGAGCAGTTCTTC. This gives the protein CASSFGHNNEQFF. The V call is TRBV5-6, the J call TRBJ2-1; the D gene is possibly TRBD1 (5 bases). Germline V gene lookup returns CDR1 SGHDT and CDR2 YYEEEE. This CDR3 contains 13 residues. The V end was cut by 5 bases, the J end by 5 bases, with 11 bases between.

This clonotype showed up just a few times. The V and J genes are TRBV10-3 and TRBJ1-5; TRBD1 matches 7 bases. The CDR3 has 13 amino acids. Unmatched junction bases numbered 4, after V lost 7 bases and J lost 4 bases. Germline loops: CDR1 ENHRY, CDR2 SYGVKD. CDR3 bases: TGTGCCATCAACGGACAGGTAAATCAGCCCCAGCATTTT. This codes for CAINGQVNQPQHF.

The rearrangement joins TRBV5-5 to TRBJ2-1, with 12 bases that match TRBD1. With 4 bases clipped from V and 7 bases from J, the junction kept 12 bases outside the gene matches. This CDR3 is 17 amino acids long. Germline values: CDR1 SGHKS, CDR2 YYEKEE (reference sequence). The CDR3 DNA is TGTGCCAGCAGCCGGGAGTTTGGGACAGGGGGCAGGAATGAGCAGTTCTTC. The encoded protein is CASSREFGTGGRNEQFF. Full variable domain (remainder filled in from reference TRBV5-5 and TRBJ2-1): DAGVTQSPTHLIKTRGQQVTLRCSPISGHKSVSWYQQVLGQGPQFIFQYYEKEERGRGNFPDRFSARQFPNYSSELNVNALLLGDSALYLCASSREFGTGGRNEQFFGPGTRLTVL.

The chain joins TRBV18 to TRBJ1-4; no clear D. Trimming pared 2 bases from V and 0 bases from J, leaving 4 bases between. The CDR3 is made up of 14 amino acids. Germline V lookup: CDR1 KGHSH, CDR2 LQKENI. CDR3 protein: CASSPRSTNEKLFF. The CDR3 nucleotides are TGTGCCAGCTCACCAAGGTCAACTAATGAAAAACTGTTTTTT. The whole variable domain, remainder taken from reference TRBV18 and TRBJ1-4, is NAGVMQNPRHLVRRRGQEARLRCSPMKGHSHVYWYRQLPEEGLKFMVYLQKENIIDESGMPKERFSAEFPKEGPSILRIQQVVRGDSAAYFCASSPRSTNEKLFFGSGTQLSVL.

The chain joins TRBV3-1 to TRBJ2-7; a weak D match, TRBD2 (6 bases). This CDR3 has 17 residues. Germline values: CDR1 LGHDT, CDR2 YNNKEL (reference sequence). The V and J ends lost 0 bases and 0 bases respectively, with 15 bases between them. The CDR3 is CASSQDIGGTSSYEQYF. The CDR3 coding sequence is TGTGCCAGCAGCCAAGATATTGGCGGGACGAGCTCCTACGAGCAGTACTTC.

The CDR3 nucleotides read TGTGCCAGCAGCGAGCAGCCCCGGTGGCCGACGGGGGGCTACACCTTC. Translation gives CASSEQPRWPTGGYTF. The chain recombines TRBV9 with TRBJ1-2; the D is unclear. Trimming removed 3 bases from V and 8 bases from J, with 23 bases in between. CDR1 is SGDLS, CDR2 YYNGEE, per germline. This CDR3 is built from 16 residues.

This clonotype was seen only a few times. This chain connects TRBV19 to TRBJ2-1, with 9 bases identical to TRBD2. The CDR3 totals 14 residues. The junction had 8 bases not matched to a gene; V was cut back by 10 bases and J by 4 bases. The germline V gene encodes CDR1 LNHDA and CDR2 SQIVND (reference sequence). The DNA for the CDR3 is TGTGCCACCTTCGGACTAGCGCCATACAATGAGCAGTTCTTC. This codes for CATFGLAPYNEQFF.

This clonotype showed up just a few times. The V call is TRBV4-1, the J call TRBJ2-5, with D possibly being TRBD1 or TRBD2 (5 bases each). Germline V CDR1 and CDR2: MGHRA, YSYEKL. The V and J ends lost 0 bases and 5 bases respectively, with 10 bases between them. The CDR3 contains 14 residues. CDR3 loop: CASSQDSGAETQYF. CDR3 coding DNA: TGCGCCAGCAGCCAAGATTCCGGGGCCGAGACCCAGTACTTC.

This clonotype occurred a few times. The chain uses TRBV15 and TRBJ1-1, with D unresolved. Germline CDR1 and CDR2: LNHNV and YYDKDF (reference sequence). This CDR3 spans 13 amino acids. Trimming removed 0 bases from V and 5 bases from J, with 7 bases in between. Written as DNA, the CDR3 is TGTGCCACCAGCAGAGATTGGAGGACTGAAGCTTTCTTT. This encodes CATSRDWRTEAFF.

V gene TRBV24-1 combines with J gene TRBJ2-2; no reliable D call. This CDR3 contains 12 residues. Per germline, CDR1 KGHDR and CDR2 SFDVKD. The V gene lost 1 base and the J gene lost 6 bases, with 2 bases spanning the gap. The CDR3 nucleotides read TGTGCCACCAGTGATTTATCCGGGGAGCTGTTTTTT. Translation: CATSDLSGELFF.